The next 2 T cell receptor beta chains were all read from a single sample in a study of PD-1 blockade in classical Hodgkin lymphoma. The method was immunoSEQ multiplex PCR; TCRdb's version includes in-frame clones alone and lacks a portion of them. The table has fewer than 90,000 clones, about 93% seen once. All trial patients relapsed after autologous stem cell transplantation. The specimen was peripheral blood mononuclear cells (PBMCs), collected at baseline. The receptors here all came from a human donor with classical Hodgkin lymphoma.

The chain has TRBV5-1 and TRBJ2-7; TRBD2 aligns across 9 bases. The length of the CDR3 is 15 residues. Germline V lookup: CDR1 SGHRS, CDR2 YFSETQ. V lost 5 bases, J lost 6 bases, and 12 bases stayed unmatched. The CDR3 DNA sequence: TGCGCCAGCAGGGACTCTAGCGGGATATCCAGCGAGCAGTACTTC. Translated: CASRDSSGISSEQYF.

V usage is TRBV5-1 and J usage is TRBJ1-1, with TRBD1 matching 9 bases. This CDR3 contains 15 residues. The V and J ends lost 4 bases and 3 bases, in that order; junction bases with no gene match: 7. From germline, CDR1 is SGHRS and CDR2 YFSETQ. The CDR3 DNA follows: TGCGCCAGCAGCCCGTTACAGGGGGCGGACACTGAAGCTTTCTTT. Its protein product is CASSPLQGADTEAFF.